This T cell receptor beta chain was obtained from a study of Ad26.COV2.S vaccination and SARS-CoV-2 variants. A remark on this clone: Its antigen is still unknown.

General observations from the study: Whether participants received vaccine or placebo, their non-spike TCR breadth was similar.

Clones were sequenced by immunoSEQ multiplex PCR, and TCRdb holds only the in-frame ones, with some missing. The repertoire consists of about 460,000 clones, with 70% to 90% occurring once and the leading ten covering 1.5% to 2%. J lost 7 bases, V lost 5 bases, and 10 bases had no gene match. CDR3 length equals 16 residues. Germline V lookup: CDR1 LGHDT, CDR2 YNNKEL (reference sequence). Treatment denoted: about 20 received Ad26.COV2.S at low or high dose, single or two shots; about 5 received placebo; per-sample allocation not given. Following the first vaccine or placebo injection, samples were taken on day 63.

V gene TRBV3-1 (or the pseudogene TRBV3-2) combines with J gene TRBJ2-1, with TRBD2 matching 11 bases. The sequence derives from a person aged 18-60 years who received the Ad26.COV2.S COVID-19 vaccine or a placebo. Sample: peripheral blood, taken in a trial of Ad26.COV2.S vaccine versus placebo. CDR3 sequence (DNA): TGTGCCAGCAGCGACATTCTAGCGGGAGGCGGAAATGAGCAGTTCTTC. Translation: CASSDILAGGGNEQFF.